The clone carrying this T cell receptor (beta chain) has a single count. This sample is part of a study of shared clonotypes between healthy human individuals. This CDR3 is built from 12 residues. Germline V gene lookup returns CDR1 SGHAT and CDR2 FQDESV (reference sequence). Trimming took off 1 base at V and 1 base at J, with 1 base between the two ends. Bulk PBMC genomic DNA spanned ten immunoSEQ deep plates. Sequencing used immunoSEQ multiplex PCR; TCRdb keeps in-frame clones, though not all of them. The sample consists of fewer than 550,000 clones, 60% to 80% of them appearing once. This rearrangement joins TRBV11-1 to TRBJ2-5; D ambiguous. The specimen sequenced was PBMCs. The receptor's source is a woman between 40 and 50 years old in good health. Some clones in this sample may be carry-over from other donors' samples. CDR3 DNA sequence: TGTGCCAGCAGCTTAGGCCAAGAGACCCAGTACTTC. It translates to CASSLGQETQYF.